One and the same sample provided the 31 T cell receptor beta chains below, sequenced in a study of graft-versus-host responses after intestinal transplantation. Assay used: immunoSEQ multiplex PCR; TCRdb lists only in-frame clones, some missing. The table shows 15,000 to 20,000 clones, with under 45% occurring only once. Responders labeled with CFSE (approximately 200,000) were plated with approximately 200,000 irradiated, violet-dye-labeled stimulators. The starting material was alloreactive CD8+ T cells from a mixed lymphocyte reaction culture, obtained before intestinal transplant. Subset reported: CFSE-low proliferating T cells sorted from roughly 6-day pre-transplant mixed lymphocyte reaction (GvH or HvG direction). These receptors were collected from a human patient who received an intestinal transplant.

This clone was seen only a few times. The CDR3 spells CASSTTPGTSSYEQYF. The DNA of the CDR3 is TGTGCCAGCAGTACAACTCCCGGGACTAGTTCCTACGAGCAGTACTTC. This chain connects TRBV27 to TRBJ2-7; TRBD2 matches 8 bases. V shed 5 bases and J 1 base; nucleotides not matched to a gene: 10. The CDR3 contains 16 residues. Germline V lookup: CDR1 MNHEY, CDR2 SMNVEV (reference sequence).

In the case of this clone: A much bigger clone sits one base away, suggesting this may be a read error. This chain links TRBV4-2 with TRBJ1-2; D perhaps matches TRBD1 (5 bases). The CDR3 sequence is 17 residues long. The V and J ends lost 0 bases and 8 bases respectively, with 22 bases between them. CDR1 and CDR2 (germline): LGHNA, YNFKEQ. The CDR3 loop reads CASSQEAVGPFPRGYTF. The CDR3 DNA follows: TGTGCCAGCAGCCAAGAGGCGGTGGGACCCTTTCCCCGGGGCTACACCTTC.

This clone is termed medium-sized (0.01 to 0.1%). V gene TRBV4-1 combines with J gene TRBJ1-2; no definite D call. CDR1 is MGHRA and CDR2 is YSYEKL in the germline V gene. The V gene lost 1 base and the J gene lost 8 bases, with 17 bases spanning the gap. The CDR3 has 15 residues. DNA of the CDR3: TGCGCCAGCAGCCAAGTCCCAGACCTCGAAAGGGGCTACACCTTC. Residues: CASSQVPDLERGYTF.

This clone was seen only a few times. This rearrangement joins TRBV7-2 to TRBJ2-7; 8 positions match TRBD1. The CDR3 totals 14 residues. With V trimmed by 3 bases and J by 4 bases, 5 bases remained unmatched. Germline V gene sequence: CDR1 SGHTA, CDR2 FQGNSA. This CDR3 is CASSFGTGLYEQYF. The CDR3 DNA sequence: TGTGCCAGCAGCTTCGGGACAGGACTATACGAGCAGTACTTC.

The chain carries TRBV4-3 and TRBJ1-2, with D perhaps TRBD1 (5 bases). The V gene lost 1 base and the J gene lost 8 bases, with 11 bases spanning the gap. This CDR3 is 13 amino acids long. Per germline, CDR1 LGHNA and CDR2 YSLEER. CDR3 loop: CASSQGGVDGYTF. The CDR3 DNA reads TGCGCCAGCAGCCAAGGGGGGGTGGACGGCTACACCTTC.

V usage is TRBV28 and J usage is TRBJ2-7, with TRBD2 identical over 13 bases. The CDR3 loop spans 19 amino acids. Germline CDR1 is MDHEN and CDR2 is SYDVKM. Trimming cost V 5 bases and J 0 bases; bases outside gene matches: 13. CDR3 in DNA: TGTGCCAGCAGTACCCGGACTAGCGGGAGAACATCATACTCCTACGAGCAGTACTTC. Amino acid sequence: CASSTRTSGRTSYSYEQYF.

Details on this clone: A read error is possible here, since a much larger clone lies one base away. The chain joins TRBV25-1 to TRBJ1-2, with D uncertain. The V end was cut by 2 bases, the J end by 4 bases, with 14 bases between. The CDR3 totals 15 residues. Germline V gene data show CDR1 as MGHDK and CDR2 as SYGVNS. DNA for the CDR3: TGTGCCAGCAGTGAAAGGTCATATGCCTGCTATGGCTACACCTTC. Translation: CASSERSYACYGYTF.

The V call is TRBV27, the J call TRBJ1-2; D might be TRBD1 (6 bases). Per the germline V gene, CDR1 is MNHEY and CDR2 is SMNVEV (reference sequence). The CDR3 contains 13 residues. Trimming took 3 bases from V and 4 from J, leaving 9 bases between them. CDR3 nucleotides: TGTGCCAGCAGTTTCGGGGGGGCCTATGGCTACACCTTC. Residues: CASSFGGAYGYTF.

The V call is TRBV30, the J call TRBJ2-1; D call uncertain. Trimming shortened V by 0 bases and J by 0 bases, and 9 bases separated the two germline ends. Germline CDR1 and CDR2: GTSNPN and SVGIG (reference sequence). The length of the CDR3 is 15 residues. CDR3 DNA: TGTGCCTGGAGTGTATGGGTAAACTCCTACAATGAGCAGTTCTTC. Encoded protein: CAWSVWVNSYNEQFF.

The J gene is TRBJ1-3, the V gene TRBV9, with D unresolved. This CDR3 spans 15 amino acids. The V end was cut by 0 bases, the J end by 2 bases, with 9 bases between. Germline V gene sequence: CDR1 SGDLS, CDR2 YYNGEE. The CDR3: CASSVVGWPGNTIYF. CDR3 nucleotides: TGTGCCAGCAGCGTAGTGGGGTGGCCTGGAAACACCATATATTTT.

There are a few counts of this clone. The rearrangement uses TRBV6-1 and TRBJ1-5; TRBD1 aligns across 7 bases. The CDR3 has 17 residues. The V segment lost 4 bases and the J segment 0 bases; nucleotides outside the gene matches: 9. The germline gives CDR1 MNHNS, CDR2 SASEGT. The CDR3: CASSGNRGLNSNQPQHF. In DNA form, the CDR3 reads TGTGCCAGCAGTGGGAACAGGGGACTCAATAGCAATCAGCCCCAGCATTTT.

This clone occurred a few times. This chain connects TRBV7-2 to TRBJ2-5; 7 positions agree with TRBD2. Germline V lookup: CDR1 SGHTA, CDR2 FQGNSA. CDR3 size: 14 residues. With 2 bases clipped from V and 5 bases from J, the junction kept 5 bases outside the gene matches. CDR3: CASSLPREWETQYF. The CDR3 DNA sequence: TGTGCCAGCAGCTTACCGCGGGAGTGGGAGACCCAGTACTTC.

As for this clone: The junction departs from germline at one end; a sequencing error may be responsible. V and J are TRBV28 and TRBJ2-3, with 11 bases fitting TRBD1. This CDR3 has 16 amino acids. Per the germline V gene, CDR1 is MDHEN and CDR2 is SYDVKM. For the CDR3, the DNA is TGTGCCCGCAGGTGGGGGGCGGGACAGGGGGCAGATACGCAGTATTTT. Encoded protein: CARRWGAGQGADTQYF.

This clone was found a few times. V usage is TRBV29-1 and J usage is TRBJ2-5, with a weak D call TRBD1 (6 bases). The CDR3 covers 14 residues. Germline values: CDR1 SQVTM, CDR2 ANQGSEA. V lost 1 base and J lost 1, with 10 bases in between. This CDR3 is CSVEAGQLQETQYF. The CDR3 coding sequence is TGCAGCGTTGAAGCCGGACAGCTCCAAGAGACCCAGTACTTC.

V gene TRBV4-1 combines with J gene TRBJ1-4; possible D gene TRBD1, 6 bases. Germline lookup yields CDR1 MGHRA and CDR2 YSYEKL. The V end was cut by 2 bases, the J end by 8 bases, with 18 bases between. The CDR3 totals 16 residues. The CDR3 here is CASSQPRGRVEEKLFF. DNA of the CDR3: TGCGCCAGCAGCCAACCCAGGGGCAGGGTAGAAGAAAAACTGTTTTTT.

The sample holds a few counts of this clone. This chain joins TRBV4-1 and TRBJ1-1; D call uncertain. Trimming cost V 7 bases and J 1 base, with 10 bases left between them. The germline gives CDR1 MGHRA, CDR2 YSYEKL. This CDR3 contains 13 residues. As DNA, the CDR3 is TGCGCCAGCAACCCAGTAGGGAACACTGAAGCTTTCTTT. Its translation: CASNPVGNTEAFF.

This clone has more than one count but fewer than ten. This chain joins TRBV19 and TRBJ1-2, with 10 positions matching TRBD1. CDR1 and CDR2 (germline): LNHDA, SQIVND (reference sequence). V was clipped by 7 bases and J by 7 bases; unmatched bases: 6. This CDR3 spans 13 amino acids. The DNA for the CDR3 is TGTGCCAGTAACCTCGGACAGGGGGTTGGCTACACCTTC. Its translation is CASNLGQGVGYTF.

The chain has TRBV19 and TRBJ1-5; D is undetermined. CDR3 length: 13 amino acids. Germline values: CDR1 LNHDA, CDR2 SQIVND (reference sequence). The V gene lost 4 bases and the J gene lost 5 bases, with 9 bases spanning the gap. The CDR3 DNA sequence: TGTGCCAGTAGTAAGCCCCCGTATCAGCCCCAGCATTTT. Translation gives CASSKPPYQPQHF.

The chain couples TRBV4-2 to TRBJ1-2; TRBD1 agrees at 7 bases. Unmatched junction bases numbered 10, after V lost 5 bases and J lost 4 bases. CDR3 size: 15 residues. Germline assignment: CDR1 LGHNA and CDR2 YNFKEQ. The CDR3 DNA is TGTGCCAGCAGCTCCCTCGGGGACAGCCTCTATGGCTACACCTTC. Encoded protein: CASSSLGDSLYGYTF.

The J gene is TRBJ2-7, the V gene TRBV4-3, with D unresolved. Trimming pared 0 bases from V and 2 bases from J, leaving 8 bases between. This CDR3 comprises 14 residues. Germline loops: CDR1 LGHNA, CDR2 YSLEER. The CDR3 spells CASSQEVTAYEQYF. DNA of the CDR3: TGCGCCAGCAGCCAAGAAGTTACGGCCTACGAGCAGTACTTC.

Comments on this clone: The same CDR3 is also encoded by other DNA sequences in this sample. The chain has TRBV7-9 and TRBJ2-1; no clear D. The CDR3 consists of 15 residues. V was shortened by 1 base and J by 0 bases, with 7 bases between the two germline ends. The germline V gene has CDR1 SEHNR and CDR2 FQNEAQ (reference sequence). DNA for the CDR3: TGTGCCAGCAGCTTAGTGGTTAGCTCCTACAATGAGCAGTTCTTC. Translation gives CASSLVVSSYNEQFF.

V gene TRBV14 combines with J gene TRBJ2-5; no clear D gene. Germline CDR1 is SGHDN and CDR2 is FVKESK. This CDR3 is built from 16 residues. Trimming stripped 0 bases from V and 3 bases from J, with 14 bases between. The DNA for the CDR3 is TGTGCCAGCAGCCAAGATCGTTTCAGGATTGAAGAGACCCAGTACTTC. Translating gives CASSQDRFRIEETQYF.

This clone was observed a handful of times. The chain has TRBV27 and TRBJ2-1; 8 nucleotides line up with TRBD2. The CDR3 contains 17 residues. The V gene's germline CDR1 is MNHEY and CDR2 SMNVEV (reference sequence). Trimming took 5 bases from V and 4 from J; bases not matched to a gene: 13. CDR3 nucleotide sequence: TGTGCCAGCAGTCAACTCCCCCGACTAGCGCAGTACAATGAGCAGTTCTTC. Its translation: CASSQLPRLAQYNEQFF.

CDR3 nucleotides: TGTGCCAGCAGTTTGGGGCAGGCTACTGAAGCTTTCTTT. Translated, it gives CASSLGQATEAFF. The chain uses TRBV27 and TRBJ1-1; D might be TRBD1 (5 bases). From germline, CDR1 is MNHEY and CDR2 SMNVEV (reference sequence). Trimming cost V 3 bases and J 5 bases, with 10 bases left between them. The CDR3 length is 13 residues.

This clone has a single count. This sequence joins TRBV27 and TRBJ1-1, with D hard to call. Trimming shortened V by 5 bases and J by 6 bases, and 13 bases separated the two germline ends. The germline CDR1 and CDR2 sequences are MNHEY and SMNVEV (reference sequence). The CDR3 runs 13 residues. The CDR3 region has the DNA TGTGCCAGCAGTCCATTCTGGCGGGCTGAAGCTTTCTTT. Encoded protein: CASSPFWRAEAFF.

This clone was observed a few times. This chain links TRBV27 with TRBJ2-5; 7 nucleotides align to TRBD2. There are 14 residues in the CDR3. V dropped 4 bases and J dropped 5; count of bases not matched to a gene: 7. In germline, CDR1 is MNHEY, CDR2 SMNVEV (reference sequence). The CDR3 reads CASSSSGVPETQYF. Written as DNA, the CDR3 is TGTGCCAGCAGTTCCAGCGGGGTTCCGGAGACCCAGTACTTC.

This clone came up a few times. The genes are TRBV4-3 and TRBJ2-1; D is ambiguous. This CDR3 comprises 12 residues. Between the trimmed V and J ends, which lost 7 bases and 3 bases, there was a span of 7 bases. Germline-derived CDR1 and CDR2 are LGHNA and YSLEER. This CDR3 is CASNGLYNEQFF. CDR3 bases: TGCGCCAGCAATGGGCTCTACAATGAGCAGTTCTTC.

This chain links TRBV14 with TRBJ2-1; 9 nucleotides match TRBD2. The trim removed 3 bases at V and 5 bases at J, leaving 8 bases unmatched. The germline CDR1 and CDR2 sequences are SGHDN and FVKESK. The CDR3 is 16 residues long. CDR3 coding DNA: TGTGCCAGCAGCCAGGGGGGGGCTAGCGGGGACAATGAGCAGTTCTTC. It codes for CASSQGGASGDNEQFF.

This clone was counted between two and nine times. This chain links TRBV5-6 with TRBJ1-5; D is perhaps TRBD1 (6 bases). The germline CDR1 and CDR2 sequences are SGHDT and YYEEEE. The CDR3 totals 16 residues. V lost 7 bases, J lost 0 bases, and 17 bases lay in between. The CDR3 DNA sequence: TGTGCCAGCCCCCGGCGCGGGGGCAATAGCAATCAGCCCCAGCATTTT. Encoded protein: CASPRRGGNSNQPQHF.

Concerning this clone: Other DNA sequences of this sample code for an identical CDR3. The rearrangement links TRBV29-1 to TRBJ2-1, with 9 bases identical to TRBD2. The CDR3 contains 15 residues. Germline V lookup: CDR1 SQVTM, CDR2 ANQGSEA. J lost 8 bases, V lost 6 bases, and 14 bases had no gene match. DNA for the CDR3: TGCAGCGTGGACCTAGGAAGCGGGGGGCGGGATGAGCAGTTCTTC. Its translation is CSVDLGSGGRDEQFF.

The rearrangement joins TRBV28 to TRBJ2-3, with a tentative D call TRBD2 (6 bases). The CDR3 totals 17 residues. From germline, CDR1 is MDHEN and CDR2 SYDVKM. The ends were cut back, 2 bases at V and 3 bases at J, with 18 bases in the middle. The CDR3, as DNA: TGTGCCAGCAGTTTAACCCCCCCCGGGACTGGGACAGATACGCAGTATTTT. It yields the protein CASSLTPPGTGTDTQYF.